The 12 T cell receptor beta chains given below trace back to one sample, sequenced in a study of technical replicates of blood from a handful of donors. Sequencing used immunoSEQ multiplex PCR; TCRdb keeps in-frame clones, though not all of them. The data show over 55,000 clones, roughly 94% seen once. Sample: PBMCs. All receptors come from a human donor in good health. Some clones in this sample may be carry-over from other donors' samples.

The chain uses TRBV30 and TRBJ2-3; D may be TRBD2 (6 bases). The germline V and J ends were trimmed by 4 bases and 0 bases, with 8 bases remaining between them. The length of the CDR3 is 13 residues. CDR1 and CDR2 from the germline V gene are GTSNPN and SVGIG (reference sequence). DNA of the CDR3: TGTGCCTGGACAGGGACTAGCACAGATACGCAGTATTTT. Its translation is CAWTGTSTDTQYF.

V is TRBV6-5 and J is TRBJ1-2; 7 bases agree with TRBD1. Germline CDR1 is MNHEY and CDR2 is SVGAGI. The CDR3 covers 15 residues. Trimming cost V 6 bases and J 0 bases; bases outside gene matches: 7. CDR3 sequence (DNA): TGTGCCAGCAGAAAAAGGACAGGAGCTAACTATGGCTACACCTTC. Translation gives CASRKRTGANYGYTF.

This rearrangement joins TRBV7-6 to TRBJ1-4, with D perhaps matching TRBD1 (6 bases). V gave up 0 bases and J gave up 7 bases, with 15 bases separating them. The germline V gene has CDR1 SGHVS and CDR2 FNYEAQ. CDR3 size: 16 residues. The DNA of the CDR3 is TGTGCCAGCAGCTTAGCGCCCAGGGGATTTTTTGAAAAACTGTTTTTT. This gives the protein CASSLAPRGFFEKLFF.

The CDR3 nucleotides are TGTGCCAGCAGCCAAGAATGGGGGGGAAGCTATGGCTACACCTTC. This encodes CASSQEWGGSYGYTF. The V gene is TRBV4-2, the J gene TRBJ1-2; weak D call: TRBD1 (5 bases). The CDR3 has 15 amino acids. With 0 bases removed from V and 4 bases from J, the gap between germline ends came to 12 bases. Germline V gives CDR1 LGHNA, CDR2 YNFKEQ.

V and J are TRBV19 and TRBJ1-2, with no clear D. Trimming took 4 bases from V and 2 from J, leaving 8 bases between them. Germline V CDR1 and CDR2: LNHDA, SQIVND (reference sequence). This CDR3 region has 13 residues. CDR3 region: CASSRERNYGYTF. In nucleotides, the CDR3 is TGTGCCAGTAGTAGGGAGCGGAACTATGGCTACACCTTC.

The chain couples TRBV7-9 to TRBJ2-3; D is possibly TRBD2 (6 bases). Germline CDR1 is SEHNR and CDR2 is FQNEAQ (reference sequence). This CDR3 has 13 residues. The ends were cut back, 4 bases at V and 3 bases at J, with 8 bases in the middle. The chain's CDR3 is CASSWEVTDTQYF. The CDR3 DNA reads as TGTGCCAGCAGCTGGGAGGTAACAGATACGCAGTATTTT.

This chain links TRBV10-3 with TRBJ1-3, with 7 bases identical to TRBD1. The V segment lost 4 bases and the J segment 5 bases; nucleotides outside the gene matches: 5. The CDR3 contains 14 residues. Germline V CDR1 and CDR2: ENHRY, SYGVKD. The CDR3 loop is CAISVRTGRNTIYF. The CDR3 region has the DNA TGTGCCATCAGTGTCAGGACAGGCAGAAACACCATATATTTT.

The chain recombines TRBV28 with TRBJ1-3; 8 nucleotides agree with TRBD1. This CDR3 region has 14 residues. V was clipped by 6 bases and J by 2 bases; unmatched bases: 3. The germline V gene encodes CDR1 MDHEN and CDR2 SYDVKM. As DNA, the CDR3 is TGTGCCAGCAGGGCAGGGGGCCCTGGAAACACCATATATTTT. It encodes CASRAGGPGNTIYF. Based on the CDR3 plus reference TRBV28 and TRBJ1-3, the full variable domain is DVKVTQSSRYLVKRTGEKVFLECVQDMDHENMFWYRQDPGLGLRLIYFSYDVKMKEKGDIPEGYSVSREKKERFSLILESASTNQTSMYLCASRAGGPGNTIYFGEGSWLTVV.

The chain uses TRBV7-6 and TRBJ2-1; the D is unclear. The V and J ends lost 2 bases and 8 bases respectively, with 16 bases between them. The CDR3 has 15 amino acids. CDR1 is SGHVS and CDR2 is FNYEAQ in the germline V gene. CDR3 residues: CASSLSRRSSHEQFF. The CDR3 DNA reads as TGTGCCAGCAGCTTATCGCGTCGGTCAAGCCATGAGCAGTTCTTC. The variable domain in full, with the rest retrieved from reference TRBV7-6 and TRBJ2-1, is GAGVSQSPRYKVTKRGQDVALRCDPISGHVSLYWYRQALGQGPEFLTYFNYEAQQDKSGLPNDRFSAERPEGSISTLTIQRTEQRDSAMYRCASSLSRRSSHEQFFGPGTRLTVL.

V and J are TRBV19 and TRBJ2-7, with 7 bases matching TRBD2. Trimming took 7 bases from V and 4 from J; bases not matched to a gene: 1. Germline V CDR1 and CDR2: LNHDA, SQIVND (reference sequence). This CDR3 contains 11 residues. CDR3 nucleotide sequence: TGTGCCAGTACTAGCGGATACGAGCAGTACTTC. This translates into CASTSGYEQYF.

The CDR3 sequence is CASSSRTGGSNEQFF. Here the CDR3 DNA reads TGTGCCAGCAGTTCCCGGACAGGGGGCTCCAATGAGCAGTTCTTC. The rearrangement links TRBV11-2 to TRBJ2-1, with 11 bases that match TRBD1. In germline, CDR1 is SGHAT, CDR2 FQNNGV. Trimming at V came to 6 bases and at J to 6 bases, leaving 7 bases not matched to a gene. The CDR3 runs to 15 residues.

The V and J genes are TRBV7-2 and TRBJ2-7; TRBD2 matches at 9 bases. CDR3 length equals 16 residues. J was trimmed by 6 bases and V by 0 bases; bases with no gene match: 9. Germline V CDR1 and CDR2: SGHTA, FQGNSA. This CDR3 reads CASSLAGGAGGGEQYF. The DNA for the CDR3 is TGTGCCAGCAGCTTAGCGGGTGGAGCGGGGGGTGGCGAGCAGTACTTC.